This T cell receptor (beta chain) was sequenced for a study of cytomegalovirus exposure and HLA in healthy donors. The study, taken as a whole, reports: For TCR beta chains, V- and J-gene trimming was later linked to a missense DCLRE1C variant.

V was trimmed by 2 bases and J by 5 bases, leaving 8 bases between them. This CDR3 has 13 amino acids. Looked up from germline, CDR1 is MNHEY and CDR2 is SMNVEV (reference sequence). PCR used 60 Vbeta primers and 13 Jbeta primers. Assay: immunoSEQ multiplex PCR; the TCRdb copy retains only in-frame clones and omits some. The profile shows over 140,000 clones, around 81% of them singletons. This clone appeared once. As yet, its antigen is unknown. This rearrangement joins TRBV27 to TRBJ2-3; D might be TRBD2 (5 bases). The specimen sequenced was PBMCs. The source is a man between 45 and 60 years old in good health and CMV-seronegative. CDR3 coding DNA: TGTGCCAGCAGTTTAACCCGGGGAGATACGCAGTATTTT. Residues: CASSLTRGDTQYF.